The next 26 T cell receptor beta chains were all read from a single sample in a study of blood T cell repertoires in COVID-19. Some clones are missing from TCRdb's copy, which holds only in-frame ones; the method was immunoSEQ multiplex PCR. The sample has about 170,000 clones; about four fifths are singletons. Sequencing was done on a sample of peripheral blood. All receptors come from a woman aged 80 or over with COVID-19, enrolled during active disease.

There are a few counts of this clone. The rearrangement uses TRBV11-2 and TRBJ1-2, with D unclear. The CDR3 totals 14 residues. In germline, CDR1 is SGHAT, CDR2 FQNNGV. V dropped 0 bases and J dropped 7 bases, with 12 bases sitting between them. The CDR3 nucleotides are TGTGCCAGCAGCTTAGAACGCGGGTTATTTGGCTACACCTTC. Protein: CASSLERGLFGYTF.

CDR3 sequence: CASSYLGANTEAFF. In nucleotides, the CDR3 is TGTGCCAGCAGTTACCTTGGGGCCAACACTGAAGCTTTCTTT. This chain links TRBV6-2 or TRBV6-3 with TRBJ1-1; D may be TRBD1 (5 bases). The CDR3 extends over 14 amino acids. The germline V gene has CDR1 MNHEY and CDR2 SVGEGT. V was trimmed by 2 bases and J by 2 bases, leaving 9 bases between them.

A single count supports this clone. The V call is TRBV18, the J call TRBJ1-4; 7 nucleotides agree with TRBD1. V trimming: 4 bases; J trimming: 5 bases; junction bases outside the gene matches: 7. Germline lookup yields CDR1 KGHSH and CDR2 LQKENI. This CDR3 contains 15 residues. DNA of the CDR3: TGTGCCAGCTCACGAGACAGGGCCCTAAATGAAAAACTGTTTTTT. Amino acid sequence: CASSRDRALNEKLFF.

The chain links TRBV18 to TRBJ2-7; TRBD2 matches 14 bases. Trimming at V came to 3 bases and at J to 4 bases, leaving 14 bases not matched to a gene. The CDR3 covers 19 residues. Germline CDR1 is KGHSH and CDR2 is LQKENI. The CDR3 sequence is CASSPLNSGLAGVSYEQYF. DNA of the CDR3: TGTGCCAGCTCACCGCTAAATTCGGGACTAGCGGGAGTATCTTACGAGCAGTACTTC.

This clone was detected once. The rearrangement uses TRBV18 and TRBJ2-3, with TRBD1 matching 8 bases. Germline CDR1 reads KGHSH; CDR2 reads LQKENI. The CDR3 length is 15 residues. V lost 2 bases and J lost 5; bases outside the gene matches: 6. CDR3 protein: CASSPGQGAVDTQYF. The CDR3 DNA reads TGTGCCAGCTCACCAGGCCAGGGGGCAGTAGATACGCAGTATTTT. Drawing the rest from reference TRBV18 and TRBJ2-3, the complete variable domain is NAGVMQNPRHLVRRRGQEARLRCSPMKGHSHVYWYRQLPEEGLKFMVYLQKENIIDESGMPKERFSAEFPKEGPSILRIQQVVRGDSAAYFCASSPGQGAVDTQYFGPGTRLTVL.

The DNA of the CDR3 is TGTGCCAGCAGCTTAGGAGGACAGGGCCTCGCCACGAGTTCACCCCTCCACTTT. This gives the protein CASSLGGQGLATSSPLHF. The V gene is TRBV7-8, the J gene TRBJ1-6, with 8 positions matching TRBD1. In germline, CDR1 is SGHVS, CDR2 FQNEAQ. The J segment lost 9 bases and the V segment lost 1 base, leaving 14 bases of the junction unmatched. The CDR3 runs to 18 residues. The whole variable domain, filled in from reference TRBV7-8 and TRBJ1-6, reads GAGVSQSPRYKVAKRGQDVALRCDPISGHVSLFWYQQALGQGPEFLTYFQNEAQLDKSGLPSDRFFAERPEGSVSTLKIQRTQQEDSAVYLCASSLGGQGLATSSPLHFGNGTRLTVT.

The chain couples TRBV29-1 to TRBJ2-3, with 8 bases matching TRBD1. The CDR3 covers 15 residues. V lost 1 base, J lost 2 bases, and 5 bases stayed unmatched. Germline CDR1 is SQVTM and CDR2 is ANQGSEA. The CDR3 coding sequence is TGCAGCGTTGAAGGGCCAGGGGGCATCACAGATACGCAGTATTTT. The encoded protein is CSVEGPGGITDTQYF.

The chain has TRBV6-4 and TRBJ1-1; 9 bases fit TRBD1. The CDR3 loop spans 14 amino acids. Germline lookup yields CDR1 MRHNA and CDR2 SNTAGT. J lost 10 bases, V lost 3 bases, and 9 bases had no gene match. The CDR3 protein is CASSEEQGASSAFF. The CDR3 coding sequence is TGTGCCAGCAGTGAAGAACAGGGGGCCTCTTCAGCTTTCTTT.

In its sample, this clone was seen once. CDR3 in DNA: TGTGCCAGCAGTTACAACAGGGGGCTGGATGGCTACACCTTC. It translates to CASSYNRGLDGYTF. J is TRBJ1-2 and V is TRBV6-2 or TRBV6-3; 9 bases fit TRBD1. CDR1 and CDR2 from the germline V gene are MNHEY and SVGEGT. V lost 2 bases, J lost 6 bases, and 4 bases stayed unmatched. The CDR3 sequence is 14 residues long.

This clone appeared a single time. This chain links TRBV19 with TRBJ2-5; the D gene is possibly TRBD1 (8 bases). The CDR3 runs 15 residues. The V gene lost 3 bases and the J gene lost 4 bases, with 15 bases spanning the gap. Germline V lookup: CDR1 LNHDA, CDR2 SQIVND (reference sequence). The CDR3 region has the DNA TGTGCCAGTAGTATTGGACAGGGAGGGGCAGAGACCCAGTACTTC. Translation gives CASSIGQGGAETQYF.

The genes are TRBV18 and TRBJ2-7; 7 nucleotides align to TRBD1. The CDR3 has 14 residues. In germline, CDR1 is KGHSH, CDR2 LQKENI. Trimming cost V 7 bases and J 3 bases; bases outside gene matches: 9. The CDR3 is CASCISRDSYEQYF. The CDR3 coding sequence is TGTGCCAGCTGTATAAGTCGGGACAGCTACGAGCAGTACTTC.

The chain recombines TRBV6-1 with TRBJ2-5, with unresolved D. Trimming pared 1 base from V and 0 bases from J, leaving 9 bases between. The CDR3 is made up of 15 amino acids. Germline V gene data show CDR1 as MNHNS and CDR2 as SASEGT. The CDR3 loop reads CASSEVPVYQETQYF. DNA for the CDR3: TGTGCCAGCAGTGAAGTTCCGGTGTACCAAGAGACCCAGTACTTC.

The rearrangement joins TRBV2 to TRBJ2-7; D is possibly TRBD1 (5 bases). The germline V gene encodes CDR1 SNHLY and CDR2 FYNNEI. This CDR3 spans 15 amino acids. Trimming pared 4 bases from V and 3 bases from J, leaving 16 bases between. The CDR3 loop reads CASSGVVGASYEQYF. The CDR3, as DNA: TGTGCCAGCAGTGGTGTGGTAGGGGCCAGCTACGAGCAGTACTTC.

In this sample, this clone turned up a few times. The rearrangement links TRBV7-8 to TRBJ1-1; the D gene is possibly TRBD1 (5 bases). The CDR3 runs 15 residues. The V end was cut by 0 bases, the J end by 3 bases, with 11 bases between. Per the germline V gene, CDR1 is SGHVS and CDR2 is FQNEAQ. CDR3 sequence reads: CASSLAYQGDTEAFF. The CDR3 DNA sequence: TGTGCCAGCAGCTTAGCGTATCAGGGCGACACTGAAGCTTTCTTT.

The V gene is TRBV7-9, the J gene TRBJ2-1; TRBD1 is a possible D gene (5 bases). The CDR3 runs to 15 residues. Germline values: CDR1 SEHNR, CDR2 FQNEAQ (reference sequence). The V gene lost 2 bases and the J gene lost 2 bases, with 10 bases spanning the gap. CDR3 sequence: CASSLLGPPYNEQFF. As DNA, the CDR3 is TGTGCCAGCAGCTTATTGGGGCCCCCCTACAATGAGCAGTTCTTC.

The chain joins TRBV20-1 to TRBJ1-2; no firm D call. Deletions cut 3 bases from V and 7 bases from J, with 15 bases between. The CDR3 covers 13 residues. Germline V lookup: CDR1 DFQATT, CDR2 SNEGSKA (reference sequence). CDR3 coding DNA: TGCAGTGCTAGTGGCCCTAAAACGGGTGGCTACACCTTC. It encodes CSASGPKTGGYTF.

This chain links TRBV23-1 with TRBJ2-3, with TRBD1 identical over 9 bases. TRBV23-1 belongs to the ORF category, with a function that is uncertain. J lost 4 bases, V lost 8 bases, and 4 bases had no gene match. This CDR3 region has 13 residues. The CDR3 sequence is CASRTGAADTQYF. CDR3 sequence (DNA): TGCGCCAGCCGGACAGGGGCTGCAGATACGCAGTATTTT.

This sequence joins TRBV18 and TRBJ1-2; D might be TRBD1 (5 bases). Trimming cost V 2 bases and J 2 bases, with 6 bases left between them. The CDR3 extends over 13 amino acids. CDR1 is KGHSH and CDR2 is LQKENI in the germline V gene. The CDR3 region has the DNA TGTGCCAGCTCACCAAAGGGGAACTATGGCTACACCTTC. Translated: CASSPKGNYGYTF.

The chain has TRBV5-6 and TRBJ2-2; TRBD2 agrees at 11 bases. Looked up from germline, CDR1 is SGHDT and CDR2 is YYEEEE. The CDR3 spans 17 residues. Losses at the gene ends were 4 bases for V and 0 bases for J; bases not matched to a gene: 5. The CDR3 region is CASSGGLAETNTGELFF. The CDR3 coding sequence is TGTGCCAGCAGCGGGGGACTAGCGGAGACGAACACCGGGGAGCTGTTTTTT.

V gene TRBV6-1 combines with J gene TRBJ1-1; TRBD1 matches at 7 bases. The CDR3 extends over 14 amino acids. Germline trimming cut 2 bases from V and 2 bases from J; bases unmatched to any gene: 2. Per germline, CDR1 MNHNS and CDR2 SASEGT. The CDR3 is CASSENRGNTEAFF. DNA for the CDR3: TGTGCCAGCAGTGAAAACAGGGGAAACACTGAAGCTTTCTTT.

The gene calls are TRBV19 and TRBJ1-2, with 8 bases aligning to TRBD1. Looked up from germline, CDR1 is LNHDA and CDR2 is SQIVND (reference sequence). The CDR3 runs to 13 residues. V shed 5 bases, J shed 8 bases, and the junction held 7 bases outside the gene matches. As DNA, the CDR3 is TGTGCCAGTAGTCGCGGACAGGGCGGGGGCTACACCTTC. This sequence encodes CASSRGQGGGYTF.

The genes are TRBV18 and TRBJ2-7, with D maybe TRBD1 (5 bases). Trimming left V 2 bases short and J 1 base short, with 12 bases between. The CDR3 covers 15 residues. Per germline, CDR1 KGHSH and CDR2 LQKENI. The CDR3 sequence is CASSPKSAGSYEQYF. The CDR3 bases are TGTGCCAGCTCACCAAAATCGGCAGGGTCCTACGAGCAGTACTTC.

The chain employs TRBV6-5 and TRBJ1-4, with a tentative D call TRBD1 (6 bases). Germline CDR1 reads MNHEY; CDR2 reads SVGAGI. This CDR3 is 14 amino acids long. Trimming stripped 2 bases from V and 7 bases from J, with 11 bases between. CDR3 sequence: CASSYGQLLEKLFF. DNA of the CDR3: TGTGCCAGCAGTTACGGACAGCTACTTGAAAAACTGTTTTTT.

The gene calls are TRBV7-8 and TRBJ2-7; D perhaps matches TRBD2 (6 bases). V lost 6 bases, J lost 4 bases, and 13 bases lay in between. This CDR3 has 13 amino acids. Germline CDR1 and CDR2: SGHVS and FQNEAQ. The CDR3: CASRHGTLYEQYF. Written as DNA, the CDR3 is TGTGCCAGCAGGCACGGGACTCTATACGAGCAGTACTTC.

The V gene is TRBV7-3, the J gene TRBJ1-1; 8 bases align to TRBD1. After removal of 5 bases from V and 5 bases from J, the junction contained 4 bases not matched to a gene. CDR1 is SGHTA and CDR2 is FQGTGA in the germline V gene. CDR3 size: 13 residues. CDR3 DNA: TGTGCCAGCAGCCAGGGGGCGTGGACTGAAGCTTTCTTT. Its protein product is CASSQGAWTEAFF.

The genes are TRBV5-6 and TRBJ2-7, with 9 bases aligning to TRBD1. The CDR3 covers 17 residues. Germline V CDR1 and CDR2: SGHDT, YYEEEE. V lost 0 bases, J lost 0 bases, and 7 bases stayed unmatched. The CDR3 protein is CASSLALWDRVSYEQYF. CDR3 coding DNA: TGTGCCAGCAGCTTGGCTCTTTGGGACAGGGTCTCCTACGAGCAGTACTTC.